Listed below are T cell receptor beta chains from one sample, sequenced in a study of cytomegalovirus exposure and HLA in healthy donors. Profiled with immunoSEQ multiplex PCR; TCRdb holds only in-frame clones, not every one. The sample lists approximately 190,000 clones; about four fifths were seen once. Material: PBMCs. Source of these receptors: a woman between 50 and 59 years old in good health and CMV-seropositive. Each CDR3 is given with its conserved first and last residue. A D gene is named only where the DNA matches it firmly. Clone sizes are given selectively: once, few, many, or a class where the clone is expanded.

V: TRBV5-1
J: TRBJ1-1
D: TRBD1
size: NA
DNA: TGCGCCAGCAGCACGACAGGGGGGGACACTGAAGCTTTCTTT
CDR3: CASSTTGGDTEAFF

V: TRBV29-1
J: TRBJ1-4
D: NA
size: few
DNA: TGCAGCGTTCGCCCAGGAGGACGGGCGGAAAAACTGTTTTTT
CDR3: CSVRPGGRAEKLFF

V: TRBV7-9
J: TRBJ1-1
D: TRBD1
size: NA
DNA: TGTGCCAGCAGCACAAGACAGGGTGTCACTGAAGCTTTCTTT
CDR3: CASSTRQGVTEAFF

V: TRBV18
J: TRBJ2-7
D: TRBD2
size: NA
DNA: TGTGCCAGCTCACCACCGGGGATAGCGGGTGTCTCCTACGAGCAGTACTTC
CDR3: CASSPPGIAGVSYEQYF

V: TRBV4-2
J: TRBJ2-7
D: NA
size: NA
DNA: TGTGCCAGCAGCCAAGATCTGGCGGTCTCCGAGCAGTACTTC
CDR3: CASSQDLAVSEQYF

V: TRBV18
J: TRBJ2-1
D: NA
size: NA
DNA: TGTGCCAGCTCACCAACAGTTTCGACGAATGAGCAGTTCTTC
CDR3: CASSPTVSTNEQFF

V: TRBV7-2
J: TRBJ2-3
D: NA
size: NA
DNA: TGTGCCAGCAGCTTAGACGGCGGGGAGTCAGATACGCAGTATTTT
CDR3: CASSLDGGESDTQYF

V: TRBV15
J: TRBJ2-1
D: NA
size: NA
DNA: TGTGCCACCAGCTTTGGAGGGAGGCTCTACAATGAGCAGTTCTTC
CDR3: CATSFGGRLYNEQFF

V: TRBV28
J: TRBJ2-7
D: NA
size: NA
DNA: TGTGCCAGCAGTTCTGCAGCCTACGAGCAGTACTTC
CDR3: CASSSAAYEQYF

V: TRBV6-1
J: TRBJ2-7
D: NA
size: NA
DNA: TGTGCCAGCAGTGAATCGGGGGACGAGCAGTACTTC
CDR3: CASSESGDEQYF

V: TRBV19
J: TRBJ1-4
D: NA
size: NA
DNA: TGTGCCAGTAGTGGGAGGGCTAATGAAAAACTGTTTTTT
CDR3: CASSGRANEKLFF

V: TRBV6-1
J: TRBJ2-7
D: TRBD1
size: NA
DNA: TGTGCCAGCAGGGGACAGGGGACAGAGCAGTACTTC
CDR3: CASRGQGTEQYF